The rows below give T cell receptor beta chains drawn from one sample of a study of cytomegalovirus exposure and HLA in healthy donors. Here immunoSEQ multiplex PCR was the method, and the copy in TCRdb shows in-frame clones only, minus some. In the table there are 150,000 to 250,000 clones, approximately 85% of which are singletons. Sequenced input: PBMCs. The receptors stem from a woman between 50 and 59 years old in good health and CMV-seropositive. Each CDR3 is given with its conserved first and last residue. D genes are given only for firm matches. Size is omitted from some rows. Given values are once, few, many or a class for expanded clones.

clone_size j_call v_call d_call cdr3_nt cdr3_aa
. TRBJ2-2 TRBV5-1 TRBD1 TGCGCCAGCAGCTTGGCAGGGGGTTCCCGAAGAGGCGGGGAGCTGTTTTTT CASSLAGGSRRGGELFF
. TRBJ2-7 TRBV7-2 . TGTGCCAGCAGCCTTGGAGCGGGCTCCTACGAGCAGTACTTC CASSLGAGSYEQYF
. TRBJ2-5 TRBV5-1 TRBD2 TGCGCCAGCAGCCCGTCTAGCGGGAGGGTTGAGACCCAGTACTTC CASSPSSGRVETQYF
. TRBJ2-6 TRBV7-9 . TGTGCCAGCAGCTTATTGGGCACTTCCTTCTCTGGGGCCAACGTCCTGACTTTC CASSLLGTSFSGANVLTF
. TRBJ2-1 TRBV21-1 . TGTGCCAGCAGCAAGGGGGAGGGTATTTACAATGAGCAGTTCTTC CASSKGEGIYNEQFF
. TRBJ2-3 TRBV27 TRBD2 TGTGCCAGCAGTTTGGACCCGGGACTAGCGGGGGTGGCGCAGTATTTT CASSLDPGLAGVAQYF
few TRBJ2-5 TRBV6-5 TRBD2 TGTGCCAGCAGCAGAGGGACTAGCGGGGTAGAGACCCAGTACTTC CASSRGTSGVETQYF
. TRBJ1-2 TRBV27 . TGTGCCAGCAGGCCACAGGCGTTCTATGGCTACACCTTC CASRPQAFYGYTF
. TRBJ1-2 TRBV2 TRBD1 TGTGCCAGCAGTGAACAGGGGGCGAACTATGGCTACACCTTC CASSEQGANYGYTF
. TRBJ2-3 TRBV4-1 TRBD2 TGCGCCAGCAGCCAAGGTGGACTAGCGGGAGGTATGACAGATACGCAGTATTTT CASSQGGLAGGMTDTQYF
. TRBJ1-3 TRBV19 TRBD1 TGTGCCAGTACCGACAGGGTCGGAAACACCATATATTTT CASTDRVGNTIYF
. TRBJ1-1 TRBV10-3 TRBD1 TGTGCCATCAGTGTGGGACAGTCGAACACTGAAGCTTTCTTT CAISVGQSNTEAFF
. TRBJ1-4 TRBV30 TRBD1 TGTGCCTGGGACCGGGACAGGGGTAATGAAAAACTGTTTTTT CAWDRDRGNEKLFF
. TRBJ2-2 TRBV27 . TGTGCCAGCAGTTTACTTTCGAACACCGGGGAGCTGTTTTTT CASSLLSNTGELFF
. TRBJ2-3 TRBV19 . TGTGCCAGCCGTCAGCGGGTGGGTCCCACAGATACGCAGTATTTT CASRQRVGPTDTQYF
. TRBJ1-2 TRBV15 TRBD1 TGTGCCACCAGCAGAGGAGGGGGACAGGGGGCACATGGCTACACCTTC CATSRGGGQGAHGYTF
. TRBJ1-2 TRBV18 . TGTGCCAGCTCACTGGCCAACCTAGAGGGCTACACCTTC CASSLANLEGYTF
. TRBJ1-2 TRBV18 . TGTGCCAGCTCAGGCATGAGGCCCGATAACTATGGCTACACCTTC CASSGMRPDNYGYTF
. TRBJ2-7 TRBV11-2 . TGTGCCAGCAGCCCCACGACAGGATTAGCCTACGAGCAGTACTTC CASSPTTGLAYEQYF
. TRBJ2-1 TRBV6-5 . TGTGCCAGCAGTTGGACAGAATCCAATGAGCAGTTCTTC CASSWTESNEQFF
few TRBJ1-1 TRBV15 . TGTGCCACCAGTCCCCGGGGGGGCAGGGGCAACACTGAAGCTTTCTTT CATSPRGGRGNTEAFF
. TRBJ2-3 TRBV5-1 TRBD2 TGCGCCAGCAGCTTGGGGGCTAGCGGGGGTCCCACAGATACGCAGTATTTT CASSLGASGGPTDTQYF
. TRBJ2-3 TRBV5-1 . TGCGCCAGCAGAGCGGGTGGTCCAGATACGCAGTATTTT CASRAGGPDTQYF
. TRBJ1-6 TRBV7-8 . TGTGCCAGCAGCTTCCGGGACATGGCACCCCTCCACTTT CASSFRDMAPLHF
. TRBJ2-4 TRBV5-1 . TGCGCCAGCAGCTTGGAGAACCAACGGGGCAAAAACATTCAGTACTTC CASSLENQRGKNIQYF
. TRBJ2-1 TRBV19 TRBD2 TGTGCCAGTAGTATCCCGCGGGGGTACTACAATGAGCAGTTCTTC CASSIPRGYYNEQFF
. TRBJ2-7 TRBV21-1 . TGTGCCAGCAGCAACGACAGGGTAAGGGTCTACGAGCAGTACTTC CASSNDRVRVYEQYF
. TRBJ1-2 TRBV29-1 . TGCAGCGTTGAAGAAGGGAGGGACTATGGCTACACCTTC CSVEEGRDYGYTF
. TRBJ1-3 TRBV5-6 TRBD1 TGTGCCAGCAGCCTCGGACAGGGGAGTTACACCATATATTTT CASSLGQGSYTIYF
few TRBJ2-7 TRBV10-3 TRBD2 TGTGCCATCAGTGGGCTAGCGGGAGTCTACGAGCAGTACTTC CAISGLAGVYEQYF
. TRBJ1-3 TRBV5-1 . TGCGCCAGCAGCTTCACAGGGACTGGAAACACCATATATTTT CASSFTGTGNTIYF
few TRBJ2-2 TRBV15 . TGTGCCACCAGCAGAGATCGGGTCGGGGAGCTGTTTTTT CATSRDRVGELFF
. TRBJ2-7 TRBV29-1 TRBD1 TGCAGCGTCCGGGACAGGGGCTACGAGCAGTACTTC CSVRDRGYEQYF
. TRBJ2-1 TRBV27 TRBD2 TGTGCCAGCAGATTTATGGGACTACCCCCCAGCTCCTACAATGAGCAGTTCTTC CASRFMGLPPSSYNEQFF
. TRBJ1-3 TRBV18 . TGTGCCAGCTCGCCCGGGGGGGGCGCTGGAAACACCATATATTTT CASSPGGGAGNTIYF
few TRBJ1-1 TRBV13 . TGTGCCAGCAGCTATGGACAACTGAACACTGAAGCTTTCTTT CASSYGQLNTEAFF
few TRBJ2-5 TRBV27 . TGTGCCAGCAGTTTAGCGGGTAGGCTGGAGACCCAGTACTTC CASSLAGRLETQYF
once TRBJ2-2 TRBV27 . TGTGCCAGCAGTTACAGGGAGACCGGGGAGCTGTTTTTT CASSYRETGELFF
. TRBJ2-5 TRBV27 TRBD2 TGTGCCAGCAGTCCCCAGCTAGCGGGAGGGGGGAAGACCCAGTACTTC CASSPQLAGGGKTQYF
once TRBJ2-2 TRBV27 . TGTGCCAGCAGTCCCTGGGGGACACCCGTCGGGAACACCGGGGAGCTGTTTTTT CASSPWGTPVGNTGELFF
. TRBJ1-4 TRBV4-1 . TGCGCCAGCAGCGTCCAGGGCAGGGCGAATGAAAAACTGTTTTTT CASSVQGRANEKLFF
. TRBJ1-5 TRBV9 . TGTGCCAGCAGCAAACTATCCAATCAGCCCCAGCATTTT CASSKLSNQPQHF
. TRBJ1-3 TRBV5-1 . TGCGCCAGCAGCGTGAAAGGGGAAGCTGGAAACACCATATATTTT CASSVKGEAGNTIYF
. TRBJ2-7 TRBV5-6 TRBD1 TGTGCCAGCAGCTCCTATGGACAGGGGTCATACTACGAGCAGTACTTC CASSSYGQGSYYEQYF
. TRBJ2-5 TRBV10-2 . TGCGCCAGCAGTGAGAGTGGCGGGCAGGAGACCCAGTACTTC CASSESGGQETQYF
. TRBJ1-5 TRBV7-8 TRBD1 TGTGCCAGCAGCTTAGGCGGGACAGGGTATTATCAGCCCCAGCATTTT CASSLGGTGYYQPQHF
. TRBJ1-2 TRBV5-4 TRBD1 TGTGCCAGCAGCACCGGGACAGCTAACTATGGCTACACCTTC CASSTGTANYGYTF
. TRBJ1-1 TRBV9 TRBD1 TGTGCCAGCAGCGTCTCCGGGACAGGGTTCACTGAAGCTTTCTTT CASSVSGTGFTEAFF
once TRBJ1-1 TRBV11-2 . TGTGCCAGCAGCTTAGATCAATCTGAAGCTTTCTTT CASSLDQSEAFF